The 6 T cell receptor beta chains reported below all come from one sample, sequenced in a study of naive and memory T cell subsets. Study conclusions and caveats: Especially in CD8 cells, naive repertoires contained a few larger clonotypes, possibly CD45RA-re-expressing memory cells.

The beta constant-region primer was an equimolar mix of two oligonucleotides covering TRBC1 and TRBC2. Four rounds of PCR amplified the ligated cDNA using nested alpha and beta constant-region primers plus SP2. MiXCR was run by TCRdb on the UMI-ligation and nested PCR reads, yielding one entry per CDR3 protein. The sample lists roughly 150,000 distinct CDR3 sequences, under 25% occurring once. Antigen specificity for these receptors is unknown. Sample: naive CD4+ T cells from blood. All receptors come from a human donor in good health.

This sequence joins TRBV5-1 and TRBJ1-1; tentative D call: TRBD1 (5 bases). Germline values: CDR1 SGHRS, CDR2 YFSETQ. The V end was cut by 1 base, the J end by 5 bases, with 9 bases between. The CDR3 covers 13 residues. The CDR3 DNA reads TGCGCCAGCAGCTTGTGGGGGGGGACTGAAGCTTTCTTT. Translating it yields CASSLWGGTEAFF.

This clonotype turned up a few times. The rearrangement joins TRBV4-1 to TRBJ2-1; possible D gene TRBD1, 6 bases. Trimming left V 0 bases short and J 1 base short, with 19 bases between. The CDR3 spans 19 residues. Germline-derived CDR1 and CDR2 are MGHRA and YSYEKL. The CDR3 bases are TGCGCCAGCAGCCAAGAGCAGGGGAGCAGAGTGGGGTCCTACAATGAGCAGTTCTTC. It is translated as CASSQEQGSRVGSYNEQFF.

This clonotype was counted only a few times. The chain carries TRBV12-3 or TRBV12-4 and TRBJ2-7; D remains unclear. V dropped 5 bases and J dropped 6 bases, with 20 bases sitting between them. The CDR3 totals 15 residues. In DNA form, the CDR3 reads TGTGCCAGCAGTACCTCCCGGGTCCCCCTTAGCGAGCAGTACTTC. Its protein is CASSTSRVPLSEQYF.

This clonotype has at least ten counts. The chain couples TRBV28 to TRBJ2-7; tentatively, D is TRBD1 or TRBD2 (6 bases each). The CDR3 consists of 15 residues. Trimming pared 7 bases from V and 0 bases from J, leaving 16 bases between. Per the germline V gene, CDR1 is MDHEN and CDR2 is SYDVKM. DNA of the CDR3: TGTGCCAGCATGAAAGGGGGGACGATCTCCTACGAGCAGTACTTC. Its translation is CASMKGGTISYEQYF.

This clonotype was seen only a few times. This sequence joins TRBV20-1 and TRBJ1-2; D not resolved. Germline CDR1 reads DFQATT; CDR2 reads SNEGSKA (reference sequence). This CDR3 has 14 amino acids. Trimming shortened V by 4 bases and J by 3 bases, and 15 bases separated the two germline ends. The CDR3, as DNA: TGCAGTGCTAAGGACCGCAGCGAATACTATGGCTACACCTTC. Protein: CSAKDRSEYYGYTF.

The rearrangement joins TRBV24-1 to TRBJ2-3, with 13 nucleotides matching TRBD2. Germline V gene sequence: CDR1 KGHDR, CDR2 SFDVKD. The CDR3 loop spans 18 amino acids. Trimming at V came to 4 bases and at J to 2 bases, leaving 8 bases not matched to a gene. CDR3 bases: TGTGCCACCAGTGACCCACCGGGACTAGCGGGATCCACAGATACGCAGTATTTT. Protein product: CATSDPPGLAGSTDTQYF.